This entry lists 27 T cell receptor beta chains sequenced from one sample in a study of T cells after yellow fever vaccination. TCRdb re-analysed the 5' RACE reads in MiXCR, keeping a single row per CDR3 protein. This sample yields 500,000 to 700,000 distinct CDR3 sequences, of which less than 20% are seen a single time; about 13% belongs to the top ten. The specimen comprised PBMCs, sampled 15 days after the yellow fever booster vaccination. These receptors came from a man between 25 and 39 years old who received the YFV17D yellow fever vaccine.

The V call is TRBV18, the J call TRBJ2-7; 7 positions agree with TRBD1. The CDR3 is made up of 14 amino acids. V gave up 3 bases and J gave up 3 bases; unmatched junction bases: 5. Germline-derived CDR1 and CDR2 are KGHSH and LQKENI. The chain's CDR3 is CASSPFGQDYEQYF. CDR3 sequence (DNA): TGTGCCAGCTCACCCTTCGGACAGGACTACGAGCAGTACTTC.

The chain combines TRBV2 with TRBJ2-1, with D perhaps being TRBD1 or TRBD2 (6 bases each). Trimming removed 6 bases from V and 5 bases from J, with 26 bases in between. There are 18 residues in the CDR3. CDR1 is SNHLY and CDR2 is FYNNEI in the germline V gene. This CDR3 is CASSAPPGVASVNNEQFF. DNA for the CDR3: TGTGCCAGCAGCGCCCCCCCAGGGGTGGCTAGCGTCAACAATGAGCAGTTCTTC.

The V gene is TRBV7-6, the J gene TRBJ2-7, with 10 bases matching TRBD1. The junction had 7 bases not matched to a gene; V was cut back by 5 bases and J by 3 bases. CDR3 length: 15 residues. From germline, CDR1 is SGHVS and CDR2 FNYEAQ. As DNA, the CDR3 is TGTGCCAGCAGCCGGGCGACAGGGGGCAACTACGAGCAGTACTTC. It is translated as CASSRATGGNYEQYF.

Only a few counts were recorded for this clonotype. The V call is TRBV20-1, the J call TRBJ1-2; no definite D call. The CDR3 has 13 residues. CDR1 is DFQATT, CDR2 SNEGSKA, per germline (reference sequence). Deletions cut 2 bases from V and 4 bases from J, with 11 bases between. In DNA, the CDR3 is TGCAGTGCTAGAACCGGGATCGGCTATGGCTACACCTTC. Encoded protein: CSARTGIGYGYTF.

This clonotype was picked up many times. The chain employs TRBV7-3 and TRBJ2-1, with D uncertain. The CDR3 sequence is 13 residues long. Trimming removed 0 bases from V and 12 bases from J, with 12 bases in between. Germline assignment: CDR1 SGHTA and CDR2 FQGTGA. The CDR3 nucleotides are TGTGCCAGCAGCTTAACCACGAGAGGTTGGCAGTTCTTC. This gives the protein CASSLTTRGWQFF.

This chain connects TRBV11-2 to TRBJ2-7; D not certain. V lost 2 bases to trimming and J lost 0 bases, with 17 bases between them. This CDR3 spans 17 amino acids. CDR1 and CDR2 from the germline V gene are SGHAT and FQNNGV. CDR3 region: CASSLSVTLDVSYEQYF. CDR3 in DNA: TGTGCCAGCAGCTTATCCGTAACTCTTGATGTCTCCTACGAGCAGTACTTC.

This clonotype turned up a few times. Here the CDR3 reads CASSQEFGRRSYNEQFF. CDR3 nucleotides: TGCGCCAGCAGCCAAGAGTTCGGCCGCCGCTCCTACAATGAGCAGTTCTTC. The chain links TRBV4-3 to TRBJ2-1; unclear D gene. The length of the CDR3 is 17 residues. The germline gives CDR1 LGHNA, CDR2 YSLEER. Trimming took off 0 bases at V and 0 bases at J, with 12 bases between the two ends.

This clonotype was seen only a few times. The chain employs TRBV6-1 and TRBJ2-5, with D possibly matching TRBD2 (5 bases). The CDR3 has 15 amino acids. From germline, CDR1 is MNHNS and CDR2 SASEGT. V lost 6 bases and J 5 bases, leaving 19 bases between the germline ends. The CDR3 loop is CASSPEVGVGETQYF. Here the CDR3 DNA reads TGTGCCAGCAGCCCGGAGGTGGGAGTTGGTGAGACCCAGTACTTC.

This clonotype showed up just a few times. The chain has TRBV11-2 and TRBJ1-5; no clear D gene. V was trimmed by 4 bases and J by 11 bases, leaving 12 bases between them. CDR1 and CDR2 (germline): SGHAT, FQNNGV. CDR3 size: 12 residues. The CDR3 region is CASSSTYGAQHF. For the CDR3, the DNA is TGTGCCAGCAGCTCCACGTACGGGGCCCAGCATTTT.

The count of this clonotype is one. The V gene is TRBV7-9, the J gene TRBJ2-7; no reliable D call. Trimming removed 5 bases from V and 4 bases from J, with 15 bases in between. CDR3 length equals 14 residues. Germline V gene sequence: CDR1 SEHNR, CDR2 FQNEAQ (reference sequence). CDR3 in amino acids: CASSPRASRYEQYF. DNA for the CDR3: TGTGCCAGCAGCCCACGGGCATCACGGTACGAGCAGTACTTC.

This clonotype occurred a few times. The J gene is TRBJ2-7, the V gene TRBV5-1; possibly TRBD1 or TRBD2 for D (5 bases each). Germline V gene data show CDR1 as SGHRS and CDR2 as YFSETQ. Trimming pared 2 bases from V and 3 bases from J, leaving 21 bases between. The CDR3 covers 17 residues. CDR3 protein: CASSFSPAGVGDYEQYF. The DNA for the CDR3 is TGCGCCAGCAGCTTCTCACCCGCGGGTGTGGGGGACTACGAGCAGTACTTC.

The V gene is TRBV7-2, the J gene TRBJ2-3; TRBD2 agrees at 8 bases. CDR1 is SGHTA, CDR2 FQGNSA, per germline. With V trimmed by 5 bases and J by 6 bases, 7 bases remained unmatched. The CDR3 contains 14 residues. CDR3 nucleotide sequence: TGTGCCAGCAGCCGGGAGGGCCAGCGGGATACGCAGTATTTT. Protein sequence: CASSREGQRDTQYF.

The sample holds a few counts of this clonotype. This chain links TRBV7-8 with TRBJ2-1; D is uncertain. The CDR3 is 15 amino acids. Germline V gene data show CDR1 as SGHVS and CDR2 as FQNEAQ. Trimming took 5 bases from V and 3 from J, leaving 14 bases between them. For the CDR3, the DNA is TGTGCCAGCAGCCTGACCCCCACGAACTACAATGAGCAGTTCTTC. Protein product: CASSLTPTNYNEQFF.

This clonotype turned up a few times. This chain uses TRBV24-1 with TRBJ2-6; D may be TRBD1 (5 bases). This CDR3 has 17 amino acids. CDR1 is KGHDR, CDR2 SFDVKD, per germline. Deletions cut 4 bases from V and 1 base from J, with 13 bases between. CDR3 sequence: CATSDPQDRSGANVLTF. The CDR3 bases are TGTGCCACCAGTGACCCACAGGATCGGTCTGGGGCCAACGTCCTGACTTTC.

The sample holds a few counts of this clonotype. This chain links TRBV6-1 with TRBJ2-5; weak D call: TRBD2 (6 bases). CDR3 length: 15 amino acids. Germline V CDR1 and CDR2: MNHNS, SASEGT. V was clipped by 5 bases and J by 5 bases, with 18 bases between them. The CDR3 loop reads CASSQTSVGRETQYF. The DNA for the CDR3 is TGTGCCAGCAGTCAGACTAGTGTCGGTCGGGAGACCCAGTACTTC.

The V gene is TRBV20-1, the J gene TRBJ2-5; D tentatively fits TRBD1 or TRBD2 (5 bases each). From germline, CDR1 is DFQATT and CDR2 SNEGSKA (reference sequence). The CDR3 is 13 residues long. V dropped 5 bases and J dropped 5 bases, with 15 bases sitting between them. CDR3 sequence (DNA): TGCAGTGCTCCCCGGGACCCCGGGGAGACCCAGTACTTC. It encodes CSAPRDPGETQYF.

The rearrangement uses TRBV28 and TRBJ2-7, with 11 bases aligning to TRBD2. CDR3 size: 14 residues. Germline lookup yields CDR1 MDHEN and CDR2 SYDVKM. Trimming removed 8 bases from V and 2 bases from J; junction bases left unmatched: 5. The CDR3 loop reads CASGGLADTYEQYF. CDR3 in DNA: TGTGCCAGCGGGGGACTAGCGGATACCTACGAGCAGTACTTC.

The rearrangement links TRBV5-1 to TRBJ2-1; 13 bases line up with TRBD2. The CDR3 is 17 amino acids. With 0 bases clipped from V and 4 bases from J, the junction kept 4 bases outside the gene matches. Looked up from germline, CDR1 is SGHRS and CDR2 is YFSETQ. The CDR3: CASSLVGTSGVYNEQFF. In nucleotides, the CDR3 is TGCGCCAGCAGCTTGGTGGGGACTAGCGGGGTTTACAATGAGCAGTTCTTC. Full variable domain (missing parts from reference TRBV5-1 and TRBJ2-1): KAGVTQTPRYLIKTRGQQVTLSCSPISGHRSVSWYQQTPGQGLQFLFEYFSETQRNKGNFPGRFSGRQFSNSRSEMNVSTLELGDSALYLCASSLVGTSGVYNEQFFGPGTRLTVL.

Only a few counts were recorded for this clonotype. CDR3 protein: CASSPRRGVRNTEAFF. The CDR3 DNA sequence: TGTGCCAGCAGCCCTCGGAGGGGGGTCCGGAACACTGAAGCTTTCTTT. The chain carries TRBV7-2 and TRBJ1-1, with a possible D match to TRBD1 (6 bases). The V gene lost 5 bases and the J gene lost 1 base, with 17 bases spanning the gap. This CDR3 spans 16 amino acids. Germline CDR1 is SGHTA and CDR2 is FQGNSA.

CDR3 loop: CASSELGAYEQYF. CDR3 nucleotides: TGTGCCAGCAGTGAACTGGGAGCCTACGAGCAGTACTTC. The chain links TRBV25-1 to TRBJ2-7; tentatively, D is TRBD2 (5 bases). The ends were cut back, 2 bases at V and 2 bases at J, with 7 bases in the middle. The CDR3 runs 13 residues. CDR1 and CDR2 from the germline V gene are MGHDK and SYGVNS.

The V call is TRBV20-1, the J call TRBJ2-7; TRBD1 aligns across 9 bases. Trimming cost V 5 bases and J 6 bases; bases outside gene matches: 11. The CDR3 is made up of 14 amino acids. The germline CDR1 and CDR2 sequences are DFQATT and SNEGSKA (reference sequence). In DNA form, the CDR3 reads TGCAGTGCTTTATCCGGGACAGGGTGGATCGAGCAGTACTTC. Protein sequence: CSALSGTGWIEQYF.

The chain carries TRBV5-4 and TRBJ2-7, with D perhaps matching TRBD1 (5 bases). Deletions cut 1 base from V and 6 bases from J, with 14 bases between. The CDR3 contains 14 residues. Germline assignment: CDR1 SGHNT and CDR2 YYREEE (reference sequence). Here the CDR3 DNA reads TGTGCCAGCAGCTTGTCCGACAGTCCTTTCGAGCAGTACTTC. It encodes CASSLSDSPFEQYF.

This clonotype was counted a few times. The gene calls are TRBV6-6 and TRBJ2-7; either TRBD1 or TRBD2 may supply D (6 bases each). This CDR3 is built from 12 residues. V was trimmed by 3 bases and J by 12 bases, leaving 15 bases between them. Germline CDR1 MNHNY, CDR2 SVGAGI (reference sequence). The CDR3 sequence is CASSYEGGSRYF. The DNA for the CDR3 is TGTGCCAGCAGTTATGAGGGGGGTTCAAGGTACTTC.

This clonotype was found many times. V gene TRBV27 combines with J gene TRBJ2-1; TRBD2 might be the D (5 bases). The CDR3 is made up of 12 amino acids. Germline CDR1 is MNHEY and CDR2 is SMNVEV (reference sequence). V was shortened by 4 bases and J by 6 bases, with 7 bases between the two germline ends. The CDR3, as DNA: TGTGCCAGCAGTTCGAGGGTCAATGAGCAGTTCTTC. Its translation: CASSSRVNEQFF.

This clonotype was seen a few times. This chain connects TRBV7-2 to TRBJ2-1, with no clear D. CDR1 and CDR2 (germline): SGHTA, FQGNSA. V lost 2 bases to trimming and J lost 4 bases, with 12 bases between them. There are 15 residues in the CDR3. CDR3 amino acids: CASSLIGPPYNEQFF. The CDR3, as DNA: TGTGCCAGCAGCTTAATAGGTCCGCCATACAATGAGCAGTTCTTC.

CDR3 bases: TGTGCCAGCAACCGAGGGGGGGCTGGGGCCAACGTCCTGACTTTC. Its translation is CASNRGGAGANVLTF. The chain uses TRBV7-9 and TRBJ2-6; TRBD2 is a possible D gene (7 bases). The V end was cut by 7 bases, the J end by 2 bases, with 12 bases between. The CDR3 runs 15 residues. From germline, CDR1 is SEHNR and CDR2 FQNEAQ (reference sequence).

A remark on this clonotype: A junction boundary mismatches the germline segment, possibly from a read error. The V and J genes are TRBV20-1 and TRBJ2-1; tentatively, D is TRBD2 (6 bases). CDR1 is DFQATT, CDR2 SNEGSKA, per germline (reference sequence). This CDR3 is built from 14 residues. CDR3 coding DNA: TGCAGTGCTAGAGAGGGGGGAGGCCGACCTGAGCTGTTCTTC. It encodes CSAREGGGRPELFF.